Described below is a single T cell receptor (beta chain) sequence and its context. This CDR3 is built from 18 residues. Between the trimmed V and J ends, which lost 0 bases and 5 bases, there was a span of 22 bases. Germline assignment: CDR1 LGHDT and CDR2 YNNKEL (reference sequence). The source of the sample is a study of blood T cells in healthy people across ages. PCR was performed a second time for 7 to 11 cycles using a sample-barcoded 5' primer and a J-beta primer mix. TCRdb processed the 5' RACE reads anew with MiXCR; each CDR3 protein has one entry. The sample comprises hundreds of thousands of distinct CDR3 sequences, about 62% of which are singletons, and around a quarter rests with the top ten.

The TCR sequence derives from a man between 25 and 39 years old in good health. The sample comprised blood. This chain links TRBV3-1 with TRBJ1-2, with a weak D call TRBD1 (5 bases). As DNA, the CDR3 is TGTGCCAGCAGCCAAGATGGGGACGGGAGGGGTGGAAATTATGGCTACACCTTC. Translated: CASSQDGDGRGGNYGYTF.